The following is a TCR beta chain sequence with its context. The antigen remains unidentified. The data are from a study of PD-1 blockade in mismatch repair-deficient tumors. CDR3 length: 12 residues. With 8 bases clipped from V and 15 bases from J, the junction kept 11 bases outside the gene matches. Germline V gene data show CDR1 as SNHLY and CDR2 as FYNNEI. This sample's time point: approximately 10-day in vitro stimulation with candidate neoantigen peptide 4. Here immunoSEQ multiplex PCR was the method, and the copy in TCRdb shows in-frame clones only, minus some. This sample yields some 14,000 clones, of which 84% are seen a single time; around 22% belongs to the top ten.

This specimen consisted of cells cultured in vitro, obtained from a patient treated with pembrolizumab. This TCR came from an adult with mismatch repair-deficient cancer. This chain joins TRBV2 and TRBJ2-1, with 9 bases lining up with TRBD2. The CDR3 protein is CASSLGGRALFF. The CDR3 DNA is TGTGCCAGCTCCTTAGGCGGGAGGGCCCTGTTCTTC.